The clone carrying this T cell receptor (beta chain) was found many times. The germline CDR1 and CDR2 sequences are PRHDT and FYEKMQ (reference sequence). V dropped 7 bases and J dropped 0 bases, with 10 bases sitting between them. The CDR3 spans 15 residues. The sample belongs to a study of molecular identifiers for immune sequencing clone quantification. Making the bulk TCR libraries relied on previously described methods and listed TCR primers. TCRdb re-called the PCR reads with MiXCR, one entry per CDR3 protein. The table lists about 70,000 distinct CDR3 sequences, 15% to 20% of them singletons, with about 1.4% in the top ten. Using a CD8+CD4-CCR7+CD45RA+ phenotype, naive CD8 T cells were sorted.

This receptor was obtained from a human donor in good health. Some libraries in this study had Jurkat cell RNA spiked in. The sequenced sample consisted of naive CD8+ T cells from blood, with Jurkat cell RNA spiked in. Subset described: FACS-sorted CD8+CD4-CCR7+CD45RA+ naive T cells. This rearrangement joins TRBV13 to TRBJ2-6, with D tentatively TRBD1 (5 bases). DNA of the CDR3: TGTGCCAGCAAACAGGTTAACTCTGGGGCCAACGTCCTGACTTTC. Translation gives CASKQVNSGANVLTF.